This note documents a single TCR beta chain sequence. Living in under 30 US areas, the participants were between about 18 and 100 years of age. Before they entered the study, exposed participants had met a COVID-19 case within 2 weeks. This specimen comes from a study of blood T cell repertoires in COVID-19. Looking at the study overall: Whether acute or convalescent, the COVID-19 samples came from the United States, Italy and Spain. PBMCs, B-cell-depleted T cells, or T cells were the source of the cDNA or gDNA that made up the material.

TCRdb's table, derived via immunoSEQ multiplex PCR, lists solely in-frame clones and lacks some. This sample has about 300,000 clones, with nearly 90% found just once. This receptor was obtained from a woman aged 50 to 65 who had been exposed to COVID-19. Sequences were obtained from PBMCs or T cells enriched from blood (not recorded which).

CDR3 bases: TGTGCCAGCTCACCTGGGTTGGAGACTGAAGCTTTCTTT. The encoded protein is CASSPGLETEAFF. The chain recombines TRBV18 with TRBJ1-1; D is unresolved. The V gene lost 3 bases and the J gene lost 5 bases, with 10 bases spanning the gap. Germline V gene lookup returns CDR1 KGHSH and CDR2 LQKENI. CDR3 length: 13 residues. Full variable domain (remainder filled in from reference TRBV18 and TRBJ1-1): NAGVMQNPRHLVRRRGQEARLRCSPMKGHSHVYWYRQLPEEGLKFMVYLQKENIIDESGMPKERFSAEFPKEGPSILRIQQVVRGDSAAYFCASSPGLETEAFFGQGTRLTVV.